Sequencing of this T cell receptor (beta chain) was carried out in a study of blood T cells in healthy people across ages. Trimming removed 0 bases at V and 6 bases at J, with 14 bases between. The CDR3 runs to 16 residues. Germline values: CDR1 LNHNV, CDR2 YYDKDF (reference sequence). A second about 7 to 12 cycle PCR used barcoded and J-beta primers. TCRdb independently ran MiXCR on the 5' RACE reads; one entry per CDR3 protein. The table lists fewer than 800,000 distinct CDR3 sequences, roughly 25% of them singletons. The study recruited healthy Caucasian donors from Russia who were aged about 6 to 100. Per sample, at least 5.5 micrograms of total RNA were extracted. Only a few counts were recorded for this clonotype. This sample also belongs to another study, concerning T cells of mothers and their children. From that study: Slightly higher but non-significant overlap marked related mother-child pairs versus unrelated pairs.

Source material: blood. The TCR was taken from a boy between 10 and 17 years old in good health. The rearrangement joins TRBV15 to TRBJ1-4; weak D call: TRBD1 (6 bases). DNA for the CDR3: TGTGCCACCAGCAGAGACCAGGCAGGGGTGTATGAAAAACTGTTTTTT. Translating it yields CATSRDQAGVYEKLFF.